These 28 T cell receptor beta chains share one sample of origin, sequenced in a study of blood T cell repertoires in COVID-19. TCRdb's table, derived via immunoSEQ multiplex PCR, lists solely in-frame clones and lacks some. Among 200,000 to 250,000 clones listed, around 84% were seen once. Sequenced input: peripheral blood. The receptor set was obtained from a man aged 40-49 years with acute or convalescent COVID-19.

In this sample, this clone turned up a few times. This chain's CDR3 is CASSPRGVMASYTF. The CDR3 DNA reads as TGTGCCAGCAGCCCTCGCGGAGTTATGGCGAGCTACACCTTC. This chain joins TRBV5-6 and TRBJ1-2, with D hard to call. V was trimmed by 4 bases and J by 9 bases, leaving 19 bases between them. CDR1 and CDR2 (germline): SGHDT, YYEEEE. The CDR3 extends over 14 amino acids.

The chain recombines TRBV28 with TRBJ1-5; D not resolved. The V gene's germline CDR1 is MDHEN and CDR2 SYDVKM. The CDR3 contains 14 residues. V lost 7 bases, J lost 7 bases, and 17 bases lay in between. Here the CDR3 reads CASTYRGPGQPQHF. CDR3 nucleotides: TGTGCCAGCACCTATCGAGGGCCGGGGCAGCCCCAGCATTTT. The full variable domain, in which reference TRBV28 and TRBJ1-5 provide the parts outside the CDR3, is DVKVTQSSRYLVKRTGEKVFLECVQDMDHENMFWYRQDPGLGLRLIYFSYDVKMKEKGDIPEGYSVSREKKERFSLILESASTNQTSMYLCASTYRGPGQPQHFGDGTRLSIL.

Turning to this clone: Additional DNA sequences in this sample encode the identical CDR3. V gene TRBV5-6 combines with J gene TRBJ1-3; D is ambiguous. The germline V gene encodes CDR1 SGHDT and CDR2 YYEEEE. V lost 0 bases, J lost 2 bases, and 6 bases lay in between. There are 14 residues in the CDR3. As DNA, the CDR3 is TGTGCCAGCAGCTTGGCGGGAACTGGAAACACCATATATTTT. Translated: CASSLAGTGNTIYF.

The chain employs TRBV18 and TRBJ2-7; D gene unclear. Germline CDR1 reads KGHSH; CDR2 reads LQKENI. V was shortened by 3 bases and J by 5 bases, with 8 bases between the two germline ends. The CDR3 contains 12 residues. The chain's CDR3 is CASSPEGDEQYF. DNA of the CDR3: TGTGCCAGCTCACCCGAAGGAGACGAGCAGTACTTC. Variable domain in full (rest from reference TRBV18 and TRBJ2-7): NAGVMQNPRHLVRRRGQEARLRCSPMKGHSHVYWYRQLPEEGLKFMVYLQKENIIDESGMPKERFSAEFPKEGPSILRIQQVVRGDSAAYFCASSPEGDEQYFGPGTRLTVT.

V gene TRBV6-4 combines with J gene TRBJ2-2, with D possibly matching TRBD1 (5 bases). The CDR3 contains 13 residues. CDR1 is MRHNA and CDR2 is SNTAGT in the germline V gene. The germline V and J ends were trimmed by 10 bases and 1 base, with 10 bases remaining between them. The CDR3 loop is CATSRENTGELFF. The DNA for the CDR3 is TGTGCCACCAGCAGGGAGAACACCGGGGAGCTGTTTTTT.

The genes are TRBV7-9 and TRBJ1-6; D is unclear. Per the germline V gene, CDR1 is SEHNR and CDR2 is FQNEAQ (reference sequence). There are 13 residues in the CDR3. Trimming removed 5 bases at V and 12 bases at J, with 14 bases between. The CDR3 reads CASSPEARRPLHF. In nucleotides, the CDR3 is TGTGCCAGCAGCCCTGAGGCCCGCCGACCCCTCCACTTT.

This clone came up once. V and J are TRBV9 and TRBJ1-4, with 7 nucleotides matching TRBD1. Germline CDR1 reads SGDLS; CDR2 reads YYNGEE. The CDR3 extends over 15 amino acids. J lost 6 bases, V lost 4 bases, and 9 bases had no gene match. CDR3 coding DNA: TGTGCCAGCAGCCCCGACAGGGATCGGGATGAAAAACTGTTTTTT. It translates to CASSPDRDRDEKLFF.

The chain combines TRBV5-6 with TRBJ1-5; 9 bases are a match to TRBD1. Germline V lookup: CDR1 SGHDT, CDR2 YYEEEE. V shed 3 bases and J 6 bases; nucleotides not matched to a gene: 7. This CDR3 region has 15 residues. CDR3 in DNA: TGTGCCAGCAGCTCCACGACAGGGGGAGGTCAGCCCCAGCATTTT. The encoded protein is CASSSTTGGGQPQHF.

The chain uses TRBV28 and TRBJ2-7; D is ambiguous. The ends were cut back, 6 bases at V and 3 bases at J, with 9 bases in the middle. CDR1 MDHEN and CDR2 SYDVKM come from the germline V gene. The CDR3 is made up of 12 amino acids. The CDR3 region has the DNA TGTGCCAGCAGCTCCTTTGTCTACGAGCAGTACTTC. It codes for CASSSFVYEQYF.

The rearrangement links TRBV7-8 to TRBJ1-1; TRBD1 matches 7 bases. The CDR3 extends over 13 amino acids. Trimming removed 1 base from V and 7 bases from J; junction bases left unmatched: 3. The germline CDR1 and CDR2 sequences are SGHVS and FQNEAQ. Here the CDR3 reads CASSLGQGREAFF. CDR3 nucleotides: TGTGCCAGCAGCTTAGGACAGGGCCGTGAAGCTTTCTTT.

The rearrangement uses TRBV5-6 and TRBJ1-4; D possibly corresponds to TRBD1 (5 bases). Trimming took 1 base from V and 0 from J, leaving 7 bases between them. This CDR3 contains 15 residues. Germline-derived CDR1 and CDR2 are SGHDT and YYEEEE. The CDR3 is CASSLNRPTNEKLFF. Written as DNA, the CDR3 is TGTGCCAGCAGCTTGAACAGGCCAACTAATGAAAAACTGTTTTTT.

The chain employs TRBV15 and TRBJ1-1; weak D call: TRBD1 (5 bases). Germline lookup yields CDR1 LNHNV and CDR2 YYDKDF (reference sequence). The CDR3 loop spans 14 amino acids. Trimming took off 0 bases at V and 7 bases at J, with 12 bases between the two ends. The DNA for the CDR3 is TGTGCCACCAGCAGAGATCCCAGGGTCTTTGAAGCTTTCTTT. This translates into CATSRDPRVFEAFF.

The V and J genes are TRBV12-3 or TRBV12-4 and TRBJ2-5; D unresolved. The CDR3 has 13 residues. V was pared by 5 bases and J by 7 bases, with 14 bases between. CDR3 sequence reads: CASSQDPGGTQYF. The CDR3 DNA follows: TGTGCCAGCAGTCAAGACCCGGGTGGGACCCAGTACTTC.

The CDR3 DNA reads TGTGCCAGCAGCCAAGATTCGCAGGGTCGGAACTATGGCTACACCTTC. Its protein is CASSQDSQGRNYGYTF. This chain connects TRBV4-2 to TRBJ1-2; a weak D match, TRBD1 (5 bases). Per the germline V gene, CDR1 is LGHNA and CDR2 is YNFKEQ. V lost 0 bases and J 2 bases, leaving 13 bases between the germline ends. The CDR3 runs to 16 residues.

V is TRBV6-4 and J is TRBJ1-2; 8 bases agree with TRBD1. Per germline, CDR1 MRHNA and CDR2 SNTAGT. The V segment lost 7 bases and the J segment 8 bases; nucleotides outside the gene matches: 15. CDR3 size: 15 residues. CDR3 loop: CASTPKGRGLGGYTF. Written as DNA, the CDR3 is TGTGCCAGCACCCCCAAGGGCAGGGGGCTGGGGGGCTACACCTTC.

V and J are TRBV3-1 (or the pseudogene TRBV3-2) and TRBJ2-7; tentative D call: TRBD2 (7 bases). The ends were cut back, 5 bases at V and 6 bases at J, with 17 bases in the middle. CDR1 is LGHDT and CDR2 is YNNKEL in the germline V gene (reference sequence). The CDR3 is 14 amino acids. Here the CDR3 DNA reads TGTGCCAGCAGCTCAAGAGGGGGGGCGTCCGAGCAGTACTTC. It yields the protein CASSSRGGASEQYF.

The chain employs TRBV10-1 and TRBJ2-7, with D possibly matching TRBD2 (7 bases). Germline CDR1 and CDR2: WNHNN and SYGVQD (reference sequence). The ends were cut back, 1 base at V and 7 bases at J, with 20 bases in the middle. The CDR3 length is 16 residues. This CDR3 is CASSEFGREEGGEQYF. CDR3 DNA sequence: TGCGCCAGCAGTGAGTTCGGCAGGGAGGAGGGGGGGGAGCAGTACTTC.

The CDR3 DNA sequence: TGTGCCAGTAGCCGACAGATAGCAACTAATGAAAAACTGTTTTTT. Amino acids: CASSRQIATNEKLFF. This chain connects TRBV19 to TRBJ1-4; a weak D match, TRBD1 (5 bases). The V gene lost 6 bases and the J gene lost 0 bases, with 11 bases spanning the gap. This CDR3 contains 15 residues. The germline V gene encodes CDR1 LNHDA and CDR2 SQIVND (reference sequence).

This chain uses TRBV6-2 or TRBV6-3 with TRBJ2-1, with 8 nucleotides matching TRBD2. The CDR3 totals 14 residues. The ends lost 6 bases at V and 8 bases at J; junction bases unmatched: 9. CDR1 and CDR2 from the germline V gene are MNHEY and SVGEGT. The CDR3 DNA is TGTGCCAGCAGCCTCGGGGGGGCCAAATATGAGCAGTTCTTC. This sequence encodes CASSLGGAKYEQFF.

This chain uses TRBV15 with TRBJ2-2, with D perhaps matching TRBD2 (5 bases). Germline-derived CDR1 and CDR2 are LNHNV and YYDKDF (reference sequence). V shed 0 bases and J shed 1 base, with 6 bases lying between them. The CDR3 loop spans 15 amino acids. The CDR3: CATSRDSGNTGELFF. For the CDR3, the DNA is TGTGCCACCAGCAGAGACAGCGGGAACACCGGGGAGCTGTTTTTT.

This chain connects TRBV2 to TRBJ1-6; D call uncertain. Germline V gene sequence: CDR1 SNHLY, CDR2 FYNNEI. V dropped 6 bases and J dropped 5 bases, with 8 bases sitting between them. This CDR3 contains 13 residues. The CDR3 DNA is TGTGCCAGCAGGTTCACACATAATTCACCCCTCCACTTT. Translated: CASRFTHNSPLHF.

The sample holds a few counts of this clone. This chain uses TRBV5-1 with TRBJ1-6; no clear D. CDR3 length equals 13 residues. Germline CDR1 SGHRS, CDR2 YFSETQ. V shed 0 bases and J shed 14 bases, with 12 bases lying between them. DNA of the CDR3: TGCGCCAGCAGCTTGGGTGAGGGAGGCACCCTCCACTTT. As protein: CASSLGEGGTLHF.

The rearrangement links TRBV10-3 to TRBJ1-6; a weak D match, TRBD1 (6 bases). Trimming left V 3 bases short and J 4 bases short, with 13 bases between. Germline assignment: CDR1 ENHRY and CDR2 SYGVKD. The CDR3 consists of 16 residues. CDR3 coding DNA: TGTGCCATCAGTGATAGGGGGGGCGGGTATAATTCACCCCTCCACTTT. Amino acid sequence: CAISDRGGGYNSPLHF.

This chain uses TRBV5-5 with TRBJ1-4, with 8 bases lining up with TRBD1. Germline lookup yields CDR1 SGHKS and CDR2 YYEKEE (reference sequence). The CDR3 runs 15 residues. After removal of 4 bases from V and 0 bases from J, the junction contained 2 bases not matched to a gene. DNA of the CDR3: TGTGCCAGCAGCCCGGGACAGGCAACTAATGAAAAACTGTTTTTT. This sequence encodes CASSPGQATNEKLFF.

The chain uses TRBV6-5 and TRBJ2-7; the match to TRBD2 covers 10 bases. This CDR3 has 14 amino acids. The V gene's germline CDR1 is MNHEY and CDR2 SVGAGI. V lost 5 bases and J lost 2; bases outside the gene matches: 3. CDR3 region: CASSRTSGTYEQYF. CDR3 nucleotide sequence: TGTGCCAGCAGTAGGACTAGCGGAACCTACGAGCAGTACTTC.

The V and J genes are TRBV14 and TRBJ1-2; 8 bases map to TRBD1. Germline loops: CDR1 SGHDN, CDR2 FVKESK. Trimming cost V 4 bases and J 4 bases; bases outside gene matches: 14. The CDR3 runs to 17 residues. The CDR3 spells CASSPTLPGGAGYGYTF. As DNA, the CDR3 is TGTGCCAGCAGCCCCACCCTCCCAGGGGGCGCGGGCTATGGCTACACCTTC.

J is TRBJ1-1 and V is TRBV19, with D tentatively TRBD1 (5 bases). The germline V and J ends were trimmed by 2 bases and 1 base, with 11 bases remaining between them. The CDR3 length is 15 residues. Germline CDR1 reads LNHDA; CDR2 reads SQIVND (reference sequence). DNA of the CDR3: TGTGCCAGTAGTATACAGGACAACCAGAACACTGAAGCTTTCTTT. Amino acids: CASSIQDNQNTEAFF.

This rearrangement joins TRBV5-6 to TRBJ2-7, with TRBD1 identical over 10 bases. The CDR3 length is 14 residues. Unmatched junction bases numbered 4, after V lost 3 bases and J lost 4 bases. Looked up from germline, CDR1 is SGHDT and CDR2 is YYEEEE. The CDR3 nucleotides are TGTGCCAGCAGCTACGGGACAGGGGATTACGAGCAGTACTTC. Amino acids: CASSYGTGDYEQYF.